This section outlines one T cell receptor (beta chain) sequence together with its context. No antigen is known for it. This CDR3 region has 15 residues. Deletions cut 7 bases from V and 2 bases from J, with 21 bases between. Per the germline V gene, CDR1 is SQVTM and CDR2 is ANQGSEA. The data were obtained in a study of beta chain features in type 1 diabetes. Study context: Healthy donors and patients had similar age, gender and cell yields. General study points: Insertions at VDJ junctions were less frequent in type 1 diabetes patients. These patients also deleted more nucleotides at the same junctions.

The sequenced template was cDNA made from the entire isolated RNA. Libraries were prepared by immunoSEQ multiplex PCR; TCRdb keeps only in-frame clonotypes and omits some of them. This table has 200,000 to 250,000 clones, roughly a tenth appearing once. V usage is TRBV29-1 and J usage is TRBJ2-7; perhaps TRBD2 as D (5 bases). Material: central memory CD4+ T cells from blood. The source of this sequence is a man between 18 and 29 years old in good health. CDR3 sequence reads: CSAISIGLFTYEQYF. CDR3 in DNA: TGCAGCGCCATTAGTATAGGACTCTTCACCTACGAGCAGTACTTC.